This record covers a single TCR beta chain. Its antigen remains unknown. The data belong to a study of Ad26.COV2.S vaccination and SARS-CoV-2 variants. Across the whole study: Participant was drawn from the COV1001 Ad26.COV2.S trial arm. Donor got 5x10^10 or 1x10^11 viral particles of Ad26.COV2.S. General study results and limits: Measurement of non-spike TCR breadth gave similar results in vaccine and placebo recipients.

The V and J ends lost 2 bases and 0 bases respectively, with 12 bases between them. The CDR3 covers 17 residues. CDR1 is SGHRS, CDR2 YFSETQ, per germline. Method: immunoSEQ multiplex PCR; TCRdb's copy keeps in-frame clones and lacks some. The sample has about 680,000 clones, 89% seen once. The treatment denotes: 15 to 20 received Ad26.COV2.S at low or high dose, single or two shots; about five received placebo; per-sample allocation not given. Sampling happened 63 days after the first vaccine or placebo injection. The TCR sequence derives from a person aged 18-60 years who received the Ad26.COV2.S COVID-19 vaccine or a placebo. Sequenced here: peripheral blood, sampled in a trial of Ad26.COV2.S vaccine versus placebo. The V and J genes are TRBV5-1 and TRBJ2-6, with D unclear. The CDR3 DNA reads as TGCGCCAGCAGCTTAAGCAGGACCCTCTCTGGGGCCAACGTCCTGACTTTC. Its protein is CASSLSRTLSGANVLTF.